These 13 T cell receptor beta chains were sequenced from one sample in a study of response to subunit inactivated influenza vaccine. MiXCR was run by TCRdb on the RT-PCR reads, yielding one entry per CDR3 protein. The sample has approximately 170,000 distinct CDR3 sequences, roughly 12% seen once. The data were also submitted as part of a second study, on T cells expressing NK-cell markers. Per that study: TCR beta cDNA was made by 5'RACE template switching with UMIs.

Sequenced material: CD8+ T cells sorted from PBMCs, taken 12 days after vaccination. These receptors were obtained from a man aged 45-65 years who received an inactivated influenza vaccine.

This clonotype was counted ten times or more. The rearrangement uses TRBV29-1 and TRBJ2-4; D perhaps matches TRBD1 (5 bases). The germline V gene has CDR1 SQVTM and CDR2 ANQGSEA. V was pared by 7 bases and J by 5 bases, with 9 bases between. CDR3 size: 11 residues. CDR3: CSGQFENIQYF. In DNA form, the CDR3 reads TGCAGCGGACAGTTCGAAAACATTCAGTACTTC. Drawing the rest from reference TRBV29-1 and TRBJ2-4, the complete variable domain is SAVISQKPSRDICQRGTSLTIQCQVDSQVTMMFWYRQQPGQSLTLIATANQGSEATYESGFVIDKFPISRPNLTFSTLTVSNMSPEDSSIYLCSGQFENIQYFGAGTRLSVL.

The chain joins TRBV29-1 to TRBJ2-7, with D tentatively TRBD2 (5 bases). V lost 3 bases and J lost 2, with 14 bases in between. The CDR3 is 14 amino acids. CDR1 is SQVTM, CDR2 ANQGSEA, per germline. CDR3 nucleotide sequence: TGCAGCGTTGACGCACACGACGGGACCTACGAGCAGTACTTC. Its translation: CSVDAHDGTYEQYF.

The rearrangement joins TRBV29-1 to TRBJ2-1, with 8 bases aligning to TRBD2. The CDR3 length is 15 residues. V lost 1 base, J lost 10 bases, and 12 bases stayed unmatched. CDR1 is SQVTM and CDR2 is ANQGSEA in the germline V gene. CDR3 in DNA: TGCAGCGTTGAAGTTTGGCGGGCGGGAGGAAGGGAGCAGTTCTTC. Its translation is CSVEVWRAGGREQFF.

This clonotype was seen a few times. V is TRBV4-2 and J is TRBJ1-5, with D perhaps TRBD1 (6 bases). Between the trimmed V and J ends, which lost 0 bases and 0 bases, there was a span of 12 bases. The V gene's germline CDR1 is LGHNA and CDR2 YNFKEQ. The CDR3 spans 17 residues. The CDR3 DNA is TGTGCCAGCAGCCAAGAATGGACAGAGTATAGCAATCAGCCCCAGCATTTT. This gives the protein CASSQEWTEYSNQPQHF.

This clonotype was found a few times. The chain recombines TRBV27 with TRBJ2-5; D is unclear. CDR1 and CDR2 from the germline V gene are MNHEY and SMNVEV (reference sequence). This CDR3 spans 12 amino acids. V shed 2 bases and J shed 4 bases, with 5 bases lying between them. CDR3 loop: CASSLIRETQYF. The CDR3 DNA reads as TGTGCCAGCAGTTTAATACGAGAGACCCAGTACTTC.

V usage is TRBV7-2 and J usage is TRBJ1-2; D gene uncertain. The CDR3 contains 13 residues. The V and J ends lost 3 bases and 2 bases respectively, with 7 bases between them. Germline V CDR1 and CDR2: SGHTA, FQGNSA. DNA for the CDR3: TGTGCCAGCAGCTTCTTACAGAACTATGGCTACACCTTC. Translated, it gives CASSFLQNYGYTF.

This clonotype appeared many times. The chain recombines TRBV7-2 with TRBJ2-2; D unresolved. This CDR3 spans 14 amino acids. CDR1 SGHTA and CDR2 FQGNSA come from the germline V gene. V lost 3 bases and J lost 1, with 6 bases in between. The CDR3 loop reads CASSLVGNTGELFF. The CDR3 DNA reads as TGTGCCAGCAGCTTGGTAGGGAACACCGGGGAGCTGTTTTTT.

There are a few counts of this clonotype. V usage is TRBV9 and J usage is TRBJ2-6, with 12 bases lining up with TRBD1. The CDR3 totals 18 residues. CDR1 SGDLS and CDR2 YYNGEE come from the germline V gene. Trimming removed 0 bases from V and 3 bases from J; junction bases left unmatched: 4. The CDR3 nucleotides read TGTGCCAGCAGCGTAGCAGGGACAGGGGGCGTTGGGGCCAACGTCCTGACTTTC. Translating it yields CASSVAGTGGVGANVLTF.

The rearrangement uses TRBV6-5 and TRBJ1-3; D gene ambiguous. The length of the CDR3 is 17 residues. Trimming left V 2 bases short and J 8 bases short, with 22 bases between. The germline CDR1 and CDR2 sequences are MNHEY and SVGAGI. CDR3 in amino acids: CASSYTLKTSPGDTIYF. Written as DNA, the CDR3 is TGTGCCAGCAGTTACACCCTCAAGACAAGCCCTGGGGACACCATATATTTT.

This clonotype was observed a few times. This chain connects TRBV12-3 or TRBV12-4 to TRBJ2-7; 10 bases align to TRBD1. The CDR3 is 18 amino acids. V dropped 6 bases and J dropped 0; count of bases not matched to a gene: 14. CDR3 nucleotides: TGTGCCAGCAGCCCTCGGACAGGGGGAGAATTATACTCCTACGAGCAGTACTTC. This translates into CASSPRTGGELYSYEQYF.

Regarding this clonotype: A read error may account for a junction end that differs from germline. V usage is TRBV4-2 and J usage is TRBJ2-1, with 8 bases that match TRBD1. The CDR3 runs to 17 residues. Germline V CDR1 and CDR2: LGHNA, YNFKEQ. CDR3 protein: CASSQDGAGTGYNEQLF. CDR3 coding DNA: TGTGCCAGCAGCCAAGATGGGGCCGGGACAGGCTACAATGAGCAGCTCTTC.

This clonotype was seen a few times. The chain joins TRBV6-2 or TRBV6-3 to TRBJ2-7; D call uncertain. V was shortened by 5 bases and J by 4 bases, with 24 bases between the two germline ends. Germline CDR1 MNHEY, CDR2 SVGEGT. CDR3 length: 17 residues. The CDR3 coding sequence is TGTGCCAGCAGTGACCGGAAAAGGGTAAGAGGCCAATACGAGCAGTACTTC. This gives the protein CASSDRKRVRGQYEQYF.

This chain connects TRBV29-1 to TRBJ1-2; 9 positions agree with TRBD1. The J segment lost 2 bases and the V segment lost 1 base, leaving 8 bases of the junction unmatched. Germline V gene lookup returns CDR1 SQVTM and CDR2 ANQGSEA. This CDR3 is 16 amino acids long. The DNA of the CDR3 is TGCAGCGTTGAAGGACAAACCGGGACAGGGAACTATGGCTACACCTTC. It is translated as CSVEGQTGTGNYGYTF.